These T cell receptor beta chains were read from a single sample in a study of early T cells in non-severe SARS-CoV-2 infection. One entry per CDR3 protein results from TCRdb running MiXCR on the 5' RACE reads. This sample has about 33,000 distinct CDR3 sequences, with around 4.6% found just once. Source material: whole blood. The receptor source for this set is an adult who was a healthcare worker with PCR-confirmed SARS-CoV-2 infection or an uninfected control (not recorded which). Both conserved end residues are part of each CDR3. The D gene is left open where the match is weak. Size is omitted from some rows. Given values are once, few, many or a class for expanded clones.

j_call	d_call	clone_size	v_call	cdr3_nt	cdr3_aa
TRBJ2-3	NA	many	TRBV10-3	TGTGCCATCAGTGCGCGGGGGCAGCGCACAGATACGCAGTATTTT	CAISARGQRTDTQYF
TRBJ1-1	NA	many	TRBV27	TGTGCCAGCAGTTTTATAGGACCGAACACTGAAGCTTTCTTT	CASSFIGPNTEAFF
TRBJ2-5	NA	NA	TRBV20-1	TGCAGTGCTAGATTCCGGGGCCAGGAGACCCAGTACTTC	CSARFRGQETQYF
TRBJ2-1	NA	few	TRBV9	TGTGCCAGCAGTCTTAGCGTTAATGAGCAGTTCTTC	CASSLSVNEQFF
TRBJ2-1	NA	many	TRBV24-1	TGTGCCACCAGTGAATCCCTCCCCGGGGCGGGCAATGAGCAGTTCTTC	CATSESLPGAGNEQFF
TRBJ1-2	NA	NA	TRBV28	TGTGCCACCAAGAAGGGGGATGGCTATGGCTACACCTTC	CATKKGDGYGYTF
TRBJ2-2	TRBD1	few	TRBV7-2	TGTGCCAGCAGCGGACAGGGGGTCGGGGAGCTGTTTTTT	CASSGQGVGELFF
TRBJ2-5	NA	NA	TRBV7-2	TGTTCCAGCAGCTCCCGGAGGTTGGGGATGGGAGAGACCCAGTACTTC	CSSSSRRLGMGETQYF
TRBJ2-1	NA	NA	TRBV7-3	TGTGCCAGCAGCCCAGGAAGCTATTACGGTGAGCAGTTCTTC	CASSPGSYYGEQFF
TRBJ1-2	NA	NA	TRBV6-6	TGTGCCAGCAGTTACTCTCTGGGACCTCGCCCGGCTGGGTTC	CASSYSLGPRPAGF
TRBJ1-1	NA	NA	TRBV7-9	TGTGCCAGCAGCCGGGACGGACCGAACACTGAAGCTTTCTTT	CASSRDGPNTEAFF
TRBJ1-6	NA	many	TRBV5-5	TGTGCCGTTTCTAGGGACCCGATAAATTCACCCCTCCACTTT	CAVSRDPINSPLHF
TRBJ1-1	NA	NA	TRBV27	TGTGCCAGCAGTTTTTCCGGGGTGGCCTTGAGAACTGAAGCTTTCTTT	CASSFSGVALRTEAFF
TRBJ2-1	NA	many	TRBV19	TGTGCCAGTAGTATAGTGCGGGGGCTCAATGAGCAGTTCTTC	CASSIVRGLNEQFF
TRBJ2-7	NA	many	TRBV7-2	TGTGCCAGCGCCCGGGTCGGAAGGGACGAGCAGTACTTC	CASARVGRDEQYF
TRBJ1-2	NA	few	TRBV2	TGTGCCAGCAGCGTCGACGCGATCTATGGCTACACCTTC	CASSVDAIYGYTF
TRBJ2-1	NA	NA	TRBV11-2	TGTGCCAGCAGCTTAGAGGTGACTGCCTTCTCCTACAATGAGCAGTTCTTC	CASSLEVTAFSYNEQFF
TRBJ2-3	NA	few	TRBV28	TGTGCCAGCAGCCTAACAGGATCCCCCCCCGCAGATACGCAGTATTTT	CASSLTGSPPADTQYF
TRBJ1-2	NA	few	TRBV2	TGTGCCAGCAGGGACACGGACAACTATGGCTACACCTTC	CASRDTDNYGYTF
TRBJ2-2	NA	many	TRBV7-6	TGTGCCAGCAGCTGGCCCGGGGTCGGGGAGCTGTTTTTT	CASSWPGVGELFF
TRBJ1-4	TRBD1	NA	TRBV5-1	TGCGCCAGCAGCCCCCAGGGGGCAGGGGGCTTTGAAAAACTGTTTTTT	CASSPQGAGGFEKLFF
TRBJ2-3	NA	NA	TRBV29-1	TGCAGCGTTGTGGGGACCTCGAGCACAGATACGCAGTATTTT	CSVVGTSSTDTQYF
TRBJ1-6	NA	few	TRBV7-6	TGTGCCAGCAGCTTGAGCAGGGGAAGCTCCTATAATTCACCCCTCCACTTT	CASSLSRGSSYNSPLHF
TRBJ1-4	TRBD1	many	TRBV7-2	TGTGCCAGCAGCTTAGAGGGTCCGGGACAGTGGAATGAAAAACTGTTTTTT	CASSLEGPGQWNEKLFF
TRBJ2-3	TRBD2	NA	TRBV6-6	TGTGCCAGCAGTTTCGGGACTAGCGGGGGTACAGATACGCAGTATTTT	CASSFGTSGGTDTQYF
TRBJ2-1	NA	many	TRBV11-2	TGTGCCAGCAGCTTAGTAGGCAGGAAACCCTACAATGAGCAGTTCTTC	CASSLVGRKPYNEQFF
TRBJ1-1	NA	many	TRBV5-1	TGCGCCAGCAGCTTGGGACAGATCGGCACTGAAGCTTTCTTT	CASSLGQIGTEAFF
TRBJ2-2	NA	many	TRBV28	TGTGCCAGCAGTTTAAGAACCGGGGAGCTGTTTTTT	CASSLRTGELFF
TRBJ2-7	TRBD1	NA	TRBV5-6	TGTGCCAGCAGCTTGGGTTCCCCCGGGACAGTCTCCTACGAGCAGTACTTC	CASSLGSPGTVSYEQYF
TRBJ2-1	NA	medium-sized	TRBV14	TGTGCCAGCAGCCAGGCGTTGTACAATGAGCAGTTCTTC	CASSQALYNEQFF
TRBJ1-1	NA	medium-sized	TRBV28	TGTGCCAGCAGTTTAACGAACACTGAAGCTTTCTTT	CASSLTNTEAFF
TRBJ1-6	NA	many	TRBV7-2	TGTGCCAGCAGCAAAGGAGGGGGCTCCTATAATTCACCCCTCCACTTT	CASSKGGGSYNSPLHF
TRBJ2-2	TRBD1	many	TRBV7-9	TGTGCCAGCAGCCCACAGGGGGCCACCGGGGAGCTGTTTTTT	CASSPQGATGELFF
TRBJ2-4	NA	NA	TRBV3-1	TGTGCCAGCAGCGTGGCGGAAGGCATTCAGTACTTC	CASSVAEGIQYF
TRBJ2-5	TRBD2	many	TRBV27	TGTGCCAGCAGTTTGTTAAGCGGGGGTTCAAAGACCCAGTACTTC	CASSLLSGGSKTQYF
TRBJ2-1	TRBD1	many	TRBV12-3/TRBV12-4	TGTGCCAGCAGTTTCGCCCACACAGGGGTTGAGCAGTTCTTC	CASSFAHTGVEQFF
TRBJ2-1	TRBD1	few	TRBV7-2	TGTGCCAGCAGCTTAGGTGCGACAGGGGCCATATCTGACAATGAGCAGTTCTTC	CASSLGATGAISDNEQFF
TRBJ2-3	NA	many	TRBV7-6	TGTGCCAGCAGTCAGAAACGGACGGTGGATACGCAGTATTTT	CASSQKRTVDTQYF
TRBJ1-1	NA	many	TRBV9	TGTGCCAGCAGCACCGGGACTCTAGGGGACACTGAAGCTTTCTTT	CASSTGTLGDTEAFF
TRBJ2-3	NA	many	TRBV11-2	TGTGCCAGCAGCCCCCGGGACCACACAGATACGCAGTATTTT	CASSPRDHTDTQYF
TRBJ2-1	TRBD1	many	TRBV5-6	TGTGCCAGCAGCTTACAGGGGCTGTTCCGAGGAAATGAGCAGTTCTTC	CASSLQGLFRGNEQFF
TRBJ2-3	NA	many	TRBV7-8	TGTGCCAGCAGCTTAGGGGTGGCGGTTGGCACAGATACGCAGTATTTT	CASSLGVAVGTDTQYF
TRBJ2-7	TRBD2	many	TRBV7-6	TGTGCCAGCAGCTTACTCCCTGCCCGGACTAGTCCCGAGCAGTACTTC	CASSLLPARTSPEQYF
TRBJ1-5	NA	few	TRBV19	TGTGCCAGTAGCTGGACAGACTATAGCAATCAGCCCCAGCATTTT	CASSWTDYSNQPQHF
TRBJ2-1	TRBD2	NA	TRBV7-2	TGTGCCAGCAGCCTAGACGTAGCGGGGGCCCGGGATGAGCAGTTCTTC	CASSLDVAGARDEQFF
TRBJ1-1	NA	many	TRBV28	TGTGCCAGCAGTGTCGGCTCAGGGTTGTCCCCTGAAGCTTTCTTT	CASSVGSGLSPEAFF
TRBJ2-3	NA	many	TRBV11-2	TGTGCCAGCAGCTTAGATCCTCAGGTCGATACGCAGTATTTT	CASSLDPQVDTQYF
TRBJ2-7	NA	many	TRBV2	TGTGCCAGCAACGAGGGGGGCCCCCCCTACGAGCAGTACTTC	CASNEGGPPYEQYF
TRBJ2-6	NA	many	TRBV11-2	TGTGCCAGCAGCTTAGATCCAGCTGACTCTGGGGCCAACGTCCTGACTTTC	CASSLDPADSGANVLTF
TRBJ2-3	TRBD2	many	TRBV7-6	TGTGCCAGCAGCCCTAGCGGGGGCTTAGATACGCAGTATTTT	CASSPSGGLDTQYF
TRBJ2-3	NA	NA	TRBV7-3	TGTGCCAGCAGCCCCATACAGAGCACAGATACGCAGTATTTT	CASSPIQSTDTQYF
TRBJ2-5	TRBD2	few	TRBV7-2	TGTGCCAGCAGCTTAGTGGCTGCTAGCGGGGCTCCGTTCCAAGAGACCCAGTACTTC	CASSLVAASGAPFQETQYF
TRBJ1-3	TRBD1	many	TRBV7-9	TGTGCCAGCAGCTTATCAGGACAGGGGGCTGGAAACACCATATATTTT	CASSLSGQGAGNTIYF